This TCR beta chain was recovered during a study of blood T cell repertoires in COVID-19. Original processing methods: Estimates of nucleated cell counts were drawn from the amplification of reference gene primers. Measured with immunoSEQ multiplex PCR; TCRdb has only the in-frame clones, and not every one. V, J and clone size are those of that table, while D and trimming were read from the DNA. This table has 330,000 or so clones, 89% appearing once. This CDR3 contains 16 residues. CDR1 SNHLY and CDR2 FYNNEI come from the germline V gene. Trimming removed 2 bases from V and 3 bases from J; junction bases left unmatched: 9.

The clonotype was recovered from a woman in her sixties with COVID-19, enrolled during active disease. This sequence joins TRBV2 and TRBJ1-1, with 7 bases identical to TRBD1. Sequences were obtained from peripheral blood. The CDR3 region is CASSEYRGLYDTEAFF. CDR3 bases: TGTGCCAGCAGTGAATACAGGGGTTTATATGACACTGAAGCTTTCTTT.